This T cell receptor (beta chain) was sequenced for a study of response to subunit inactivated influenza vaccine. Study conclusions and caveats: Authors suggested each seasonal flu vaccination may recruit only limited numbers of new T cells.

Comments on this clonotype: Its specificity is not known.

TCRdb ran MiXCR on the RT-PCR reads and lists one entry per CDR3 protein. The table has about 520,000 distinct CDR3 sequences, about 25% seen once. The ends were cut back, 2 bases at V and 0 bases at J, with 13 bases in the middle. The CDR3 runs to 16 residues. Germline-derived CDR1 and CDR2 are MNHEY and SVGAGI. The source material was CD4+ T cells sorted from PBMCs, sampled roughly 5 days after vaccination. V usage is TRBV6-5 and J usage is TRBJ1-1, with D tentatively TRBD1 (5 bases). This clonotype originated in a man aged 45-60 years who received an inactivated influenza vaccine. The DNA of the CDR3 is TGTGCCAGCAGTTACGGGAGGGGACCCTTGAACACTGAAGCTTTCTTT. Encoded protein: CASSYGRGPLNTEAFF.